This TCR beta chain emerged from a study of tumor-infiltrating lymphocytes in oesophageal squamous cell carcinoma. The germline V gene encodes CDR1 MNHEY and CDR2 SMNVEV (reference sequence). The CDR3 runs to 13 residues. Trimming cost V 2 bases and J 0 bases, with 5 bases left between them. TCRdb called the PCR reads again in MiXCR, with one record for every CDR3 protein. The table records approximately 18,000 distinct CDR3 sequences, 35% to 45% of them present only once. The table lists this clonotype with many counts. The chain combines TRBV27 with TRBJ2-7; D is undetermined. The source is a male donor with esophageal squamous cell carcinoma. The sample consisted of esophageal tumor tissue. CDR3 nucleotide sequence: TGTGCCAGCAGTTTAAGACCCTCCTACGAGCAGTACTTC. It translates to CASSLRPSYEQYF.